This note documents a single T cell receptor (beta chain) sequence. Antigen: not known. Via MiXCR, TCRdb re-called the 5' RACE reads, giving one row per CDR3 protein. The sample lists roughly 150,000 distinct CDR3 sequences, around 7.9% occurring once. The sample originates from a study of CD8 T cells in ankylosing spondylitis. Overall study results and limits: Apparently characteristic of ankylosing spondylitis blood was a TCR beta motif (fewer than 10 highly homologous variants). Earlier reports found some motif variants in synovial fluid and blood in reactive arthritis.

The sequence was collected from a female donor with ankylosing spondylitis or in good health (not recorded which). The sequencing sample was made of blood, either unsorted or a sorted T cell fraction (not recorded which).

CDR3 DNA: TGTGCCTGGAGCGACGGACCAGATACGCAGTATTTT. This sequence encodes CAWSDGPDTQYF. This chain links TRBV30 with TRBJ2-3; D unclear. This CDR3 region has 12 residues. CDR1 GTSNPN and CDR2 SVGIG come from the germline V gene (reference sequence). Trimming stripped 3 bases from V and 4 bases from J, with 8 bases between.